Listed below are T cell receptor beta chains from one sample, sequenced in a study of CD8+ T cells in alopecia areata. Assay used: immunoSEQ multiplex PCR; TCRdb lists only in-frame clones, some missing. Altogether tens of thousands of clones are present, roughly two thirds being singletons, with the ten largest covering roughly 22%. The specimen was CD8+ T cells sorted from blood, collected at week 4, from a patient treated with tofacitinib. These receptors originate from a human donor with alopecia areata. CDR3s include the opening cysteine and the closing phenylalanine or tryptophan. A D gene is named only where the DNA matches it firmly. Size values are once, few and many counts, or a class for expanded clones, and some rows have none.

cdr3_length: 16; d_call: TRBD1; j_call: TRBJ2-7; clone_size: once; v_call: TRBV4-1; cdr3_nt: TGCGCCAGCAGCCAAGAACAGACAGGGGGGGAGTACGAGCAGTACTTC; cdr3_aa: CASSQEQTGGEYEQYF
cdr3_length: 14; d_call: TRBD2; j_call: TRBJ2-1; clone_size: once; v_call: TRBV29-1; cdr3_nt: TGCAGCGTTGTGGCACGGGGGGGCATGAATGAGCAGTTCTTC; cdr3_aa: CSVVARGGMNEQFF
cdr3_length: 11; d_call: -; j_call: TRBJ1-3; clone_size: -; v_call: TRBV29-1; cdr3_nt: TGCAGCGTTGAAGATAGGGGTTCCGTAGGTTTT; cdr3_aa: CSVEDRGSVGF
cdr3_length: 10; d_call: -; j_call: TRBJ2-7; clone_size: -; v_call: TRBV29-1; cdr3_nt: TGCAGCGTTTTCCAGGCCGAGCAGTACTTC; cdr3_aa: CSVFQAEQYF
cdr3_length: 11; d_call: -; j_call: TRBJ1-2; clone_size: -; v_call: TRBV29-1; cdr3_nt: TGCAGCGTTAGGGTTGACTATGGCTACACCTTC; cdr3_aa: CSVRVDYGYTF
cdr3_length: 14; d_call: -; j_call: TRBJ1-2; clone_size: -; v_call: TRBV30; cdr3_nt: TGTGCCTGGAGTGTAAGGGCCAGCAGGCATGGCTACACCTTC; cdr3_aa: CAWSVRASRHGYTF
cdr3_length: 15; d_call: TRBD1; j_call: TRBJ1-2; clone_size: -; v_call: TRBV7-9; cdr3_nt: TGTGCCAGCGGTACTATACCGGGACAGGGGAGCGGCTACACCTTC; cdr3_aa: CASGTIPGQGSGYTF
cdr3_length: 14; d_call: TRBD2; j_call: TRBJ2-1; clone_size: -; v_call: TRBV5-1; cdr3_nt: TGCGCCAGCAGCTTGTCCGGACTAGCTGGTGAGCAGTTCTTC; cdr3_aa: CASSLSGLAGEQFF
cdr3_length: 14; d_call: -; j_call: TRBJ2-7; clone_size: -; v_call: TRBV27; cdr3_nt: TGTGCCAGCAGTTTTGGGGCGGGTGCATACGAGCAGTACTTC; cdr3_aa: CASSFGAGAYEQYF
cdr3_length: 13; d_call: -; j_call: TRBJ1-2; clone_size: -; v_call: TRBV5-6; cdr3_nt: TGTGCCAGCAGCTTGGTATCCAGCTATGGCTACACCTTC; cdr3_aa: CASSLVSSYGYTF
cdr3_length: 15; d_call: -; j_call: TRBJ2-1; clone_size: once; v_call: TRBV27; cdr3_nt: TGTGCCAGCAGTTTAGGCCAGCCCTCCTACAATGAGCAGTTCTTC; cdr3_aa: CASSLGQPSYNEQFF
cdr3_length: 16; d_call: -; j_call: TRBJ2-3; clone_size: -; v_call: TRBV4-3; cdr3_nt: TGCGCCAGCAGCCAAGACGCCAGGGGATCTGGGGATACGCAGTATTTT; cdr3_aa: CASSQDARGSGDTQYF
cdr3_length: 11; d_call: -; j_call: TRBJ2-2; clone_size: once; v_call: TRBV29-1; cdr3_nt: TGCAGCGCTTGGGACCAAGGGGCGCTGTTTTTT; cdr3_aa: CSAWDQGALFF
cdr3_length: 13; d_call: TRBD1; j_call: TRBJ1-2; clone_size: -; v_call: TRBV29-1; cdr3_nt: TGCAGCGTAGAGCGGACAGGGTCCTATGGCTACACCTTC; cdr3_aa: CSVERTGSYGYTF
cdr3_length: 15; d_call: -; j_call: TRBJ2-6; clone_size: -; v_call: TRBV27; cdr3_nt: TGTGCCAGCAGCAACAGAAGCTCTGGGGCCAACGTCCTGACTTTC; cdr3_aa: CASSNRSSGANVLTF
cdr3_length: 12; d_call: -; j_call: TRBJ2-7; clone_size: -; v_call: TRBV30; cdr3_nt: TGTGCCTGGAGCGGACAGCTTCCCGAGCAGTACTTC; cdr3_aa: CAWSGQLPEQYF
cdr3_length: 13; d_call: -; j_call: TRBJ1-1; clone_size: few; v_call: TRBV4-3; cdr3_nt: TGCGCCAGCAGCCAATCTCGGAACACTGAAGCTTTCTTT; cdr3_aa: CASSQSRNTEAFF
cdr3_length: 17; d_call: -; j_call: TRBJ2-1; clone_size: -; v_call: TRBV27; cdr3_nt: TGTGCCAGCAGTTTAAACCTCGGTCAGGGCTTCTACAATGAGCAGTTCTTC; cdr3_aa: CASSLNLGQGFYNEQFF
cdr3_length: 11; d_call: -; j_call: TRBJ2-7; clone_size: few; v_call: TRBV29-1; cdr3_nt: TGCAGCGGCGGGCAGGACTACGAGCAGTACTTC; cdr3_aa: CSGGQDYEQYF
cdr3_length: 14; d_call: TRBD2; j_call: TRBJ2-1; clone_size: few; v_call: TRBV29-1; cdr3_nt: TGCAGCGTTGTGATGCTTAGCGGGGGGAATGAGCAGTTCTTC; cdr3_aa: CSVVMLSGGNEQFF
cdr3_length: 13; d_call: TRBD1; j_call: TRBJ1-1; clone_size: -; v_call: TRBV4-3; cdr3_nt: TGCGCCAGCAGCCAAGGGGGACAGGGGAAAGCTTTCTTT; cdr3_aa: CASSQGGQGKAFF
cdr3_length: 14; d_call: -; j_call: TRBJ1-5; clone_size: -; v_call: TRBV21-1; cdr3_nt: TGTGCCAGCAGCAGGGACAGCTGTAATCAGCCCCAGCATTTT; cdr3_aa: CASSRDSCNQPQHF
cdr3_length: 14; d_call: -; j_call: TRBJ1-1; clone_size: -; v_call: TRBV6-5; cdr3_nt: TGTGCCAGCAGTTACGGGGTCGGGGACACTGAAGCTTTCTTT; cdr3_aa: CASSYGVGDTEAFF
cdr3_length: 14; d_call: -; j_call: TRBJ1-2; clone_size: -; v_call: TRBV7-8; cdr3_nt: TGTGCCAGCAGCCAAGCCGGAGCGATCTATGGCTACACCTTC; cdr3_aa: CASSQAGAIYGYTF
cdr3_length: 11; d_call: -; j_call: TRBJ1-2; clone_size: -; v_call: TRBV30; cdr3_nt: TGTGCCTGGAGCGAGGCTCTGGGCTACACCTTC; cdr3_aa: CAWSEALGYTF
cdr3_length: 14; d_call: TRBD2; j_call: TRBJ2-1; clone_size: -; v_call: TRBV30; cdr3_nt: TGTGCCTGGAGTGGCGGGGGGGCCGGCAATGAGCAGTTCTTC; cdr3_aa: CAWSGGGAGNEQFF
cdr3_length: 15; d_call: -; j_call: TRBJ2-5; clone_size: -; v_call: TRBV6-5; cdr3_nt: TGTGCCAGCACAAAAAGCGGACGGTACCAAGAGACCCAGTACTTC; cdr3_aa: CASTKSGRYQETQYF
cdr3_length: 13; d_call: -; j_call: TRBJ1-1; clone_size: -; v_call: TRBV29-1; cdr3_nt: TGCAGCGTTGTTGGGGGCATGAACACTGAAGCTTTCTTT; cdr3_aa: CSVVGGMNTEAFF
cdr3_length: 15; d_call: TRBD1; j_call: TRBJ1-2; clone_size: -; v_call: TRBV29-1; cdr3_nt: TGCAGCGTTGTATCGGACAGGGTCCGTAGCTATGGCTACACCTTC; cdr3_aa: CSVVSDRVRSYGYTF
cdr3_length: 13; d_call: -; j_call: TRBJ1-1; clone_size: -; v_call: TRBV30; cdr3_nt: TGTGCCTGGAGTGTACAAGGTGACACTGAAGCTTTCTTT; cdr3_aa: CAWSVQGDTEAFF
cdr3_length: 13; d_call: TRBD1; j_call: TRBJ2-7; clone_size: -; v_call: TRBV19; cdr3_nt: TGTGCCAGTAGCTGGACAGGGGACCTCGAGCAGTACTTC; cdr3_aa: CASSWTGDLEQYF